This is a list of T cell receptor beta chains from one sample in a study of molecular identifiers for immune sequencing clone quantification. Via MiXCR, TCRdb re-called the PCR reads, giving one row per CDR3 protein. The repertoire holds about 500,000 distinct CDR3 sequences, with 20% to 25% as singletons. The sequenced sample was naive CD8+ T cells from blood, with Jurkat cell RNA spiked in. The source of these receptors is a human donor in good health. Some libraries in this study had Jurkat cell RNA spiked in. CDR3s include the opening cysteine and the closing phenylalanine or tryptophan. A D gene is named only where the DNA matches it firmly. Clone sizes are given selectively: once, few, many, or a class where the clone is expanded.

>TRBJ2-2|NA|TRBV28|TRBD1
CASSLPGQFANTGELFF
TGTGCCAGCAGTTTGCCGGGACAGTTCGCGAACACCGGGGAGCTGTTTTTT
>TRBJ2-2|many|TRBV7-6|NA
CASSSGGELFF
TGTGCCAGCAGTTCGGGGGGGGAGCTGTTTTTT
>TRBJ2-7|many|TRBV2|TRBD1
CAIRDRGRPYEQYF
TGTGCCATCCGGGACAGGGGGCGCCCCTACGAGCAGTACTTC
>TRBJ2-1|few|TRBV20-1|TRBD2
CSARDGSASGGDEQFF
TGCAGTGCTAGAGATGGGTCGGCTAGCGGGGGAGATGAGCAGTTCTTC
>TRBJ1-6|NA|TRBV19|NA
CASHSVRSSYNSPLHF
TGTGCCAGTCATTCCGTGCGGAGCTCCTATAATTCACCCCTCCACTTT
>TRBJ2-1|NA|TRBV19|NA
CASSIAFSYNEQFF
TGTGCCAGTAGTATAGCGTTCAGCTACAATGAGCAGTTCTTC
>TRBJ2-5|NA|TRBV3-1|NA
CASSQGGSETQYF
TGTGCCAGCAGCCAGGGCGGTTCAGAGACCCAGTACTTC
>TRBJ2-7|NA|TRBV6-1|TRBD1
CATDLGQSYCEQYF
TGTGCCACAGACCTGGGACAGTCGTACTGCGAGCAGTACTTC
>TRBJ2-7|NA|TRBV2|TRBD1
CASSEGQGAYERYF
TGTGCCAGCAGTGAAGGTCAGGGGGCGTATGAGCGGTACTTC
>TRBJ1-1|many|TRBV6-5|TRBD1
CASSSSGGFTEAFF
TGTGCCAGCAGTTCCTCAGGGGGCTTCACTGAAGCTTTCTTT
>TRBJ2-7|many|TRBV5-1|NA
CASSLYGIDEQYF
TGCGCCAGCAGCTTGTACGGGATCGACGAGCAGTACTTC
>TRBJ2-7|many|TRBV5-6|NA
CASSLTGEQYF
TGTGCCAGCAGCCTGACGGGGGAGCAGTACTTC
>TRBJ2-7|many|TRBV28|TRBD1
CASSSRDRAWEQYF
TGTGCCAGCAGTTCCCGGGACAGGGCTTGGGAGCAGTACTTC
>TRBJ2-4|many|TRBV7-2|NA
CASSSSVAKNIQYF
TGTGCCAGCAGTTCTTCTGTAGCCAAAAACATTCAGTACTTC
>TRBJ1-2|NA|TRBV2|NA
CASSVNRENYGYTF
TGTGCCAGCAGTGTTAACAGGGAAAACTATGGCTACACCTTC
>TRBJ1-4|many|TRBV2|TRBD1
CASSEKTGGTEHAFF
TGTGCCAGCAGCGAGAAAACAGGGGGCACGGAACACGCGTTTTTT
>TRBJ1-1|many|TRBV7-9|NA
CASSLAPGPEAFF
TGTGCCAGCAGCTTAGCGCCGGGGCCTGAAGCTTTCTTT
>TRBJ2-3|few|TRBV27|NA
CASSPRPLTDTQYF
TGTGCCAGCAGTCCGCGACCCCTCACAGATACGCAGTATTTT
>TRBJ1-1|few|TRBV14|NA
CASSLYGGPYEAFF
TGTGCCAGCAGCCTTTACGGAGGCCCATATGAAGCTTTCTTT
>TRBJ2-1|NA|TRBV6-6|TRBD2
CASSSGVRGGRTYNEQFF
TGTGCCAGCAGTTCTGGGGTTCGGGGGGGGCGCACCTACAATGAGCAGTTCTTC
>TRBJ2-7|NA|TRBV19|TRBD2
CASSPLSGTPYEQYF
TGTGCCAGTAGTCCGCTTAGCGGGACACCCTACGAGCAGTACTTC
>TRBJ1-1|many|TRBV20-1|TRBD1
CSAAGTDRPEAFF
TGCAGTGCGGCCGGGACAGATCGACCTGAAGCTTTCTTT
>TRBJ1-3|many|TRBV4-3|NA
CASSQDRISGNTIYF
TGCGCCAGCAGCCAAGACAGGATCTCTGGAAACACCATATATTTT
>TRBJ2-3|many|TRBV30|TRBD2
CAWSVGLAGGTDTQYF
TGTGCCTGGAGTGTAGGTCTAGCGGGAGGGACAGATACGCAGTATTTT
>TRBJ2-2|once|TRBV10-3|TRBD1
CAIGEKGADTGELFF
TGTGCCATCGGTGAAAAGGGGGCGGACACCGGGGAGCTGTTTTTT
>TRBJ2-1|NA|TRBV2|NA
CASEGPIYNEQFF
TGTGCCAGCGAGGGACCGATCTACAATGAGCAGTTCTTC
>TRBJ2-1|many|TRBV13|NA
CASSAQGTEQFF
TGTGCCAGCAGCGCCCAGGGGACTGAGCAGTTCTTC
>TRBJ2-2|NA|TRBV23-1|TRBD2
CASSLSGRHTGELFF
TGCGCCAGCAGTCTAAGCGGGAGGCACACCGGGGAGCTGTTTTTT
>TRBJ2-5|few|TRBV10-3|TRBD1
CAISQGTGPPTQYF
TGTGCCATCAGTCAAGGGACAGGCCCCCCGACCCAGTACTTC
>TRBJ2-7|many|TRBV7-6|TRBD1
CASSLGQGLDEQYF
TGTGCCAGCAGCTTGGGACAGGGTCTGGACGAGCAGTACTTC
>TRBJ2-1|few|TRBV4-2|TRBD2
CASRGTSETYNEQFF
TGTGCCAGTAGGGGAACTAGCGAAACCTACAATGAGCAGTTCTTC